The rows below give T cell receptor beta chains drawn from one sample of a study of Ad26.COV2.S vaccination and SARS-CoV-2 variants. The table came from immunoSEQ multiplex PCR; TCRdb's copy has only in-frame clones and leaves some out. Altogether about 420,000 clones are present, roughly 90% being singletons, with the ten largest covering less than 4%. Specimen: peripheral blood, collected in a trial of Ad26.COV2.S vaccine versus placebo. These receptor sequences come from a person between 18 and 59 years old who received the Ad26.COV2.S COVID-19 vaccine or a placebo. CDR3s include the opening cysteine and the closing phenylalanine or tryptophan. D genes are given only for firm matches. Only some rows state a clone size, as once, few, many or a class for expanded clones.

CDR3 length: 14; D gene: TRBD1; J gene: TRBJ1-2; clone size: NA; V gene: TRBV5-4; CDR3 protein: CASSRGGQNYGYTF; CDR3 DNA: TGTGCCAGCAGCCGGGGGGGACAGAACTATGGCTACACCTTC
CDR3 length: 16; D gene: NA; J gene: TRBJ1-5; clone size: NA; V gene: TRBV6-2/TRBV6-3; CDR3 protein: CASSYSNSRGGQPQHF; CDR3 DNA: TGTGCCAGCAGTTACTCGAATTCCAGGGGTGGACAGCCCCAGCATTTT
CDR3 length: 15; D gene: NA; J gene: TRBJ2-6; clone size: NA; V gene: TRBV2; CDR3 protein: CASSGRVSGANVLTF; CDR3 DNA: TGTGCCAGCAGTGGTCGGGTCTCTGGGGCCAACGTCCTGACTTTC
CDR3 length: 13; D gene: NA; J gene: TRBJ2-7; clone size: NA; V gene: TRBV7-9; CDR3 protein: CASSLGRLYEQYF; CDR3 DNA: TGTGCCAGCAGCCTCGGACGGTTGTACGAGCAGTACTTC
CDR3 length: 15; D gene: NA; J gene: TRBJ2-1; clone size: NA; V gene: TRBV19; CDR3 protein: CASSISDPSYNEQFF; CDR3 DNA: TGTGCCAGTAGTATCAGTGACCCCTCCTACAATGAGCAGTTCTTC
CDR3 length: 17; D gene: NA; J gene: TRBJ1-2; clone size: NA; V gene: TRBV29-1; CDR3 protein: CSVEGRRDSLQLAGYTF; CDR3 DNA: TGCAGCGTCGAGGGGAGAAGGGATTCTCTCCAACTGGCTGGCTACACCTTC
CDR3 length: 11; D gene: NA; J gene: TRBJ1-2; clone size: NA; V gene: TRBV20-1; CDR3 protein: CSARETDYYTF; CDR3 DNA: TGCAGTGCTAGGGAGACAGACTATTACACCTTC
CDR3 length: 15; D gene: NA; J gene: TRBJ1-1; clone size: NA; V gene: TRBV5-4; CDR3 protein: CASTYDTAVNTEAFF; CDR3 DNA: TGTGCCAGCACCTACGATACTGCGGTCAACACTGAAGCTTTCTTT
CDR3 length: 17; D gene: NA; J gene: TRBJ2-7; clone size: once; V gene: TRBV4-1; CDR3 protein: CASSQEDGRYLSYEQYF; CDR3 DNA: TGCGCCAGCAGCCAAGAGGATGGCCGATACCTCTCCTACGAGCAGTACTTC
CDR3 length: 16; D gene: TRBD1; J gene: TRBJ2-2; clone size: NA; V gene: TRBV6-1; CDR3 protein: CASSEAGVRGTGELFF; CDR3 DNA: TGTGCCAGCAGTGAAGCGGGTGTCAGGGGGACCGGGGAGCTGTTTTTT
CDR3 length: 15; D gene: TRBD2; J gene: TRBJ2-3; clone size: NA; V gene: TRBV5-1; CDR3 protein: CASSGRGMGADTQYF; CDR3 DNA: TGCGCCAGCTCCGGGCGGGGGATGGGGGCAGATACGCAGTATTTT
CDR3 length: 16; D gene: NA; J gene: TRBJ2-2; clone size: NA; V gene: TRBV6-4; CDR3 protein: CASSKEGALETGELFF; CDR3 DNA: TGTGCCAGCAGTAAGGAGGGGGCATTGGAGACCGGGGAGCTGTTTTTT
CDR3 length: 15; D gene: TRBD1; J gene: TRBJ2-4; clone size: NA; V gene: TRBV5-4; CDR3 protein: CASSLDRGSKNIQYF; CDR3 DNA: TGTGCCAGCAGCTTGGACAGGGGATCCAAAAACATTCAGTACTTC
CDR3 length: 13; D gene: NA; J gene: TRBJ2-7; clone size: once; V gene: TRBV3-1/TRBV3-2; CDR3 protein: CASSPGGVYEQYF; CDR3 DNA: TGTGCCAGCAGCCCCGGCGGGGTTTACGAGCAGTACTTC
CDR3 length: 14; D gene: TRBD1; J gene: TRBJ1-5; clone size: NA; V gene: TRBV6-2/TRBV6-3; CDR3 protein: CASSKDRSNQPQHF; CDR3 DNA: TGTGCCAGCAGTAAGGACAGGAGCAATCAGCCCCAGCATTTT
CDR3 length: 19; D gene: TRBD2; J gene: TRBJ2-1; clone size: NA; V gene: TRBV27; CDR3 protein: CASSPFPLRLAGGRNEQFF; CDR3 DNA: TGTGCCAGCAGTCCATTCCCCCTCAGACTAGCGGGGGGTAGGAATGAGCAGTTCTTC